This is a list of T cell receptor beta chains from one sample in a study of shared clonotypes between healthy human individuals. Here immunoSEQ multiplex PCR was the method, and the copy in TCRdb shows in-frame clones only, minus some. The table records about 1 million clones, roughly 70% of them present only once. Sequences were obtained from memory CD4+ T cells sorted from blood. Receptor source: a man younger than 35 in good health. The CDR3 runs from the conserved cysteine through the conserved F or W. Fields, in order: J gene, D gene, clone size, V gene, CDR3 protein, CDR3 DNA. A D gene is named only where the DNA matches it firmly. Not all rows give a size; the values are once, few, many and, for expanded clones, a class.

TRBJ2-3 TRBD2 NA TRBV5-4 CASSLARTSGISPYF TGTGCCAGCAGCTTGGCCAGGACTAGCGGGATCTCGCCCTATTTT
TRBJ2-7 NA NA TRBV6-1 CATGGNYEQYF TGTGCCACAGGGGGGAACTACGAGCAGTACTTC
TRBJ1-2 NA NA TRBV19 CASWGKTSNYGYTF TGTGCCAGTTGGGGAAAGACTTCTAACTATGGCTACACCTTC
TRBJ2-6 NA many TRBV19 CASSMDSQLSGANVLTF TGTGCCAGTAGTATGGACAGCCAGCTCTCTGGGGCCAACGTCCTGACTTTC
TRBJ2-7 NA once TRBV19 CASSMREGEQYF TGTGCCAGTAGTATGAGGGAAGGCGAGCAGTACTTC
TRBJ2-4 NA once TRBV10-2 CASSAAIAKNIQYF TGCGCCAGCAGTGCGGCGATAGCCAAAAACATTCAGTACTTC
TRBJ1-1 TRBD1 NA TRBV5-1 CASSFTGGTEAFF TGCGCCAGCAGTTTTACAGGGGGCACTGAAGCTTTCTTT
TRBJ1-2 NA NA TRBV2 CASSEVGAPVYGYTF TGTGCCAGCAGTGAAGTGGGGGCCCCTGTCTATGGCTACACCTTC
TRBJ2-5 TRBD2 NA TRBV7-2 CASSLSSSGGQETQYF TGTGCCAGCAGCTTAAGTTCAAGCGGGGGGCAAGAGACCCAGTACTTC
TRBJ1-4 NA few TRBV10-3 CAHSRLENEKLFF TGTGCCCACTCGAGGCTAGAAAATGAAAAACTGTTTTTT
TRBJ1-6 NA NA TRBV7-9 CASSVRGTRNSPLHF TGTGCCAGCAGCGTCCGGGGTACCCGGAATTCACCCCTCCACTTT
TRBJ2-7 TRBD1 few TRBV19 CASSMLGQGRYEQYF TGTGCCAGTAGTATGCTAGGACAGGGGAGGTACGAGCAGTACTTC
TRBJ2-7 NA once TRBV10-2 CASSEETYEQYF TGCGCCAGCAGTGAAGAAACCTACGAGCAGTACTTC
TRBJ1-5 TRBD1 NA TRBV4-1 CASSQTGGNQPQHF TGCGCCAGCAGCCAGACAGGGGGCAATCAGCCCCAGCATTTT
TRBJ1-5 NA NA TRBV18 CASSRDSNQPQHF TGTGCCAGCTCAAGAGATAGCAATCAGCCCCAGCATTTT
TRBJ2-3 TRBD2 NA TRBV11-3 CASSSGLAMSTDTQYF TGTGCCAGCAGTTCTGGACTAGCGATGAGCACAGATACGCAGTATTTT
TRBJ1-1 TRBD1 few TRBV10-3 CAISTGASTEAFF TGTGCCATTTCGACAGGGGCGTCCACTGAAGCTTTCTTT
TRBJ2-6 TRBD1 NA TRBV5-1 CASSSGTGGSSGANVLTF TGCGCCAGCAGCTCCGGGACAGGGGGGAGCTCTGGGGCCAACGTCCTGACTTTC
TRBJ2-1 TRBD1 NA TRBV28 CASSLGTGTLNEQFF TGTGCCAGCAGTTTGGGGACAGGGACTCTCAATGAGCAGTTCTTC
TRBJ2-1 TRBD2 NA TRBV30 CAWTTSGRAGVDEQFF TGTGCCTGGACAACTAGCGGGAGGGCCGGCGTCGATGAGCAGTTCTTC
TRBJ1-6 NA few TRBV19 CASSISAARSDSPLHF TGTGCCAGTAGTATCTCGGCCGCACGGTCCGATTCACCCCTCCACTTT
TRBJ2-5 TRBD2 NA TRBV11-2 CASSLEERIAGVRGQETQYF TGTGCCAGCAGCTTAGAGGAGAGAATAGCGGGAGTTCGGGGTCAGGAGACCCAGTACTTC
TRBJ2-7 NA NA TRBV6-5 CASSAFDRPWEQYF TGTGCCAGCAGCGCCTTCGACAGACCGTGGGAGCAGTACTTC
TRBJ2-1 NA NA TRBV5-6 CASTSSDYNEQFF TGTGCCAGCACTTCTAGCGACTACAATGAGCAGTTCTTC
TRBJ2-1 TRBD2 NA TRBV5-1 CASSLVTGGGANEQFF TGCGCCAGCAGCTTGGTTACTGGCGGGGGGGCAAATGAGCAGTTCTTC
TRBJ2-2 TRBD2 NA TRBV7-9 CASSLGLAGFSGELFF TGTGCCAGCAGCCTGGGACTAGCGGGTTTTTCCGGGGAGCTGTTTTTT
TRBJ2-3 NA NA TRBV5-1 CASSLDSGVPDTQYF TGCGCCAGCAGCTTGGATTCGGGAGTACCAGATACGCAGTATTTT
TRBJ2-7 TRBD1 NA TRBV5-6 CASSYDRVAYEQYF TGTGCCAGCAGCTACGACAGGGTTGCGTACGAGCAGTACTTC
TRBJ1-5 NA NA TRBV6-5 CASRRGGNQPQHF TGTGCCAGCAGAAGAGGAGGAAATCAGCCCCAGCATTTT
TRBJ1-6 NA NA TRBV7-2 CASSLATGLDNSPLHF TGTGCCAGCAGCTTAGCGACGGGTTTGGATAATTCACCCCTCCACTTT
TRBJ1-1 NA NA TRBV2 CASSARRVSTEAFF TGTGCCAGCAGTGCTCGCAGGGTGTCGACTGAAGCTTTCTTT
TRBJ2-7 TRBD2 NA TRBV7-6 CASSSGTSASYEQYF TGTGCCAGCAGCTCTGGGACTAGCGCTTCCTACGAGCAGTACTTC
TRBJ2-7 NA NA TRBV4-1 CASSQGRGVVLGEQYF TGCGCCAGCAGCCAAGGACGAGGAGTGGTCTTGGGCGAGCAGTACTTC